The 4 T cell receptor beta chains listed next were all sequenced from one sample in a study of blood T cell repertoires in COVID-19. Measured with immunoSEQ multiplex PCR; TCRdb has only the in-frame clones, and not every one. This sample yields a few hundred thousand clones, of which 88% are seen a single time; roughly 2% belongs to the top ten. The sequencing sample was made of PBMCs or T cells enriched from blood (not recorded which). Receptors originate from a woman aged 60-70 years in a cohort exposed to, infected with or recovered from COVID-19 (not recorded which).

V gene TRBV6-5 combines with J gene TRBJ2-7; TRBD2 matches at 11 bases. The germline V gene encodes CDR1 MNHEY and CDR2 SVGAGI. The CDR3 runs 15 residues. J was trimmed by 2 bases and V by 7 bases; bases with no gene match: 7. For the CDR3, the DNA is TGTGCCAGCATTCAAGGACTAGCGGGCCCCTACGAGCAGTACTTC. Encoded protein: CASIQGLAGPYEQYF.

This clone turned up a few times. This chain uses TRBV7-2 with TRBJ1-1; D possibly corresponds to TRBD1 (6 bases). The germline V gene encodes CDR1 SGHTA and CDR2 FQGNSA. This CDR3 has 13 residues. The germline V and J ends were trimmed by 6 bases and 4 bases, with 12 bases remaining between them. CDR3 nucleotide sequence: TGTGCCAGCAGGCAGGGGAGGGGCACTGAAGCTTTCTTT. This codes for CASRQGRGTEAFF.

The genes are TRBV30 and TRBJ1-2; a possible D gene is TRBD1 (5 bases). This CDR3 has 14 residues. The germline gives CDR1 GTSNPN, CDR2 SVGIG (reference sequence). With 2 bases removed from V and 4 bases from J, the gap between germline ends came to 14 bases. CDR3 bases: TGTGCCTGGAGTAAGGGGCTGGCAGTCTATGGCTACACCTTC. This encodes CAWSKGLAVYGYTF.

The gene calls are TRBV6-5 and TRBJ2-1, with D perhaps matching TRBD2 (6 bases). V lost 6 bases to trimming and J lost 7 bases, with 16 bases between them. Germline V CDR1 and CDR2: MNHEY, SVGAGI. The length of the CDR3 is 14 residues. CDR3: CASRRELARNEQFF. DNA for the CDR3: TGTGCCAGCAGGAGGGAACTAGCTAGAAATGAGCAGTTCTTC.